A single sample is the source of the 29 T cell receptor beta chains below, sequenced in a study of immune evolution from preneoplasia to lung adenocarcinoma. Measured with immunoSEQ multiplex PCR; TCRdb has only the in-frame clones, and not every one. The sample lists 23,000 or so clones; around three quarters were seen once. Sequences were obtained from FFPE invasive lung adenocarcinoma tissue. These receptor sequences come from a person in their sixties or seventies with lung adenocarcinoma.

In this sample, this clone turned up once. The chain recombines TRBV29-1 with TRBJ2-1, with 13 bases aligning to TRBD2. The germline CDR1 and CDR2 sequences are SQVTM and ANQGSEA. This CDR3 region has 15 residues. The J segment lost 6 bases and the V segment lost 7 bases, leaving 9 bases of the junction unmatched. DNA for the CDR3: TGCAGCGCCATACTAGCGGGAGGGCTTTTCAATGAGCAGTTCTTC. Translated, it gives CSAILAGGLFNEQFF.

This chain uses TRBV2 with TRBJ1-5; 10 bases fit TRBD1. Germline lookup yields CDR1 SNHLY and CDR2 FYNNEI. This CDR3 has 13 amino acids. With V trimmed by 11 bases and J by 0 bases, 1 base remained unmatched. Here the CDR3 DNA reads TGTGCCGGACAGGGGGATAGCAATCAGCCCCAGCATTTT. Protein sequence: CAGQGDSNQPQHF.

This chain uses TRBV28 with TRBJ2-1; tentatively, D is TRBD2 (6 bases). The V gene's germline CDR1 is MDHEN and CDR2 SYDVKM. The germline V and J ends were trimmed by 5 bases and 12 bases, with 14 bases remaining between them. The CDR3 consists of 12 residues. Here the CDR3 reads CASSPLVGGQFF. DNA of the CDR3: TGTGCCAGCAGTCCCCTCGTGGGGGGGCAGTTCTTC.

The V and J genes are TRBV6-5 and TRBJ1-2, with TRBD1 matching over 7 bases. J was trimmed by 2 bases and V by 2 bases; bases with no gene match: 5. CDR3 length equals 15 residues. Germline V lookup: CDR1 MNHEY, CDR2 SVGAGI. This CDR3 is CASSYRSGQNYGYTF. The CDR3, as DNA: TGTGCCAGCAGTTACCGGTCGGGACAGAACTATGGCTACACCTTC.

V and J are TRBV10-3 and TRBJ1-3; no clear D gene. V was clipped by 0 bases and J by 5 bases, with 8 bases between them. Germline values: CDR1 ENHRY, CDR2 SYGVKD. This CDR3 contains 14 residues. The CDR3 DNA is TGTGCCATCAGTGAGTCGATAGGTCGAAACACCATATATTTT. The encoded protein is CAISESIGRNTIYF.

V usage is TRBV6-1 and J usage is TRBJ1-2; a possible D gene is TRBD1 (6 bases). The CDR3 length is 14 residues. V was cut by 4 bases and J by 8 bases, with 17 bases left in between. Germline V gives CDR1 MNHNS, CDR2 SASEGT. The CDR3 DNA sequence: TGTGCCAGCAGTGTCCACAGGGAGAGAGAAGGCTACACCTTC. It yields the protein CASSVHREREGYTF.

This clone turned up a few times. The chain is built from TRBV5-1 and TRBJ2-7; no reliable D call. This CDR3 comprises 15 residues. V was trimmed by 0 bases and J by 0 bases, leaving 10 bases between them. CDR1 is SGHRS and CDR2 is YFSETQ in the germline V gene. The CDR3 region has the DNA TGCGCCAGCAGCTTGGGTGGCAGCAGCTCCTACGAGCAGTACTTC. This translates into CASSLGGSSSYEQYF.

The V call is TRBV10-3, the J call TRBJ2-7; possibly TRBD1 or TRBD2 for D (5 bases each). Germline-derived CDR1 and CDR2 are ENHRY and SYGVKD. CDR3 length: 14 amino acids. V shed 8 bases and J shed 2 bases, with 16 bases lying between them. This CDR3 reads CAIGIREPPYEQYF. DNA for the CDR3: TGTGCCATCGGGATCAGGGAGCCCCCCTACGAGCAGTACTTC.

The V call is TRBV5-1, the J call TRBJ2-3; 11 nucleotides agree with TRBD1. The germline gives CDR1 SGHRS, CDR2 YFSETQ. CDR3 length equals 20 residues. V lost 2 bases and J lost 4; bases outside the gene matches: 18. CDR3 amino acids: CASSLRFGTGGSYGADTQYF. CDR3 in DNA: TGCGCCAGCAGCTTACGGTTCGGGACAGGGGGTAGCTACGGCGCAGATACGCAGTATTTT.

This sequence joins TRBV5-1 and TRBJ1-2; the match to TRBD1 covers 10 bases. The J segment lost 7 bases and the V segment lost 3 bases, leaving 9 bases of the junction unmatched. CDR1 and CDR2 (germline): SGHRS, YFSETQ. The CDR3 totals 15 residues. CDR3 nucleotide sequence: TGCGCCAGCAGCTCGTCGACAGGGGGCTTAGGTGGCTACACCTTC. Translation: CASSSSTGGLGGYTF.

V and J are TRBV6-1 and TRBJ2-7; 8 nucleotides align to TRBD1. Germline V gene sequence: CDR1 MNHNS, CDR2 SASEGT. V lost 6 bases to trimming and J lost 0 bases; unmatched junction nucleotides: 7. The CDR3 is made up of 15 amino acids. The CDR3, as DNA: TGTGCCAGCAGCCGGGACAGGACCCGCTCCTACGAGCAGTACTTC. It encodes CASSRDRTRSYEQYF.

V gene TRBV14 combines with J gene TRBJ2-7, with 8 positions matching TRBD1. Per the germline V gene, CDR1 is SGHDN and CDR2 is FVKESK. V gave up 4 bases and J gave up 3 bases; unmatched junction bases: 8. This CDR3 comprises 15 residues. CDR3 in amino acids: CASSLSTGAFYEQYF. For the CDR3, the DNA is TGTGCCAGCAGCCTTTCGACAGGGGCTTTCTACGAGCAGTACTTC.

The V call is TRBV2, the J call TRBJ2-5; D is perhaps TRBD1 (5 bases). This CDR3 contains 14 residues. Between the trimmed V and J ends, which lost 6 bases and 5 bases, there was a span of 16 bases. The germline CDR1 and CDR2 sequences are SNHLY and FYNNEI. The CDR3 nucleotides read TGTGCCAGCAGGGACAATCAGGGCTGGGAGACCCAGTACTTC. Its protein product is CASRDNQGWETQYF.

The chain links TRBV9 to TRBJ2-5; the D gene is possibly TRBD1 (8 bases). Germline V gene lookup returns CDR1 SGDLS and CDR2 YYNGEE. The CDR3 is 15 amino acids. Trimming pared 3 bases from V and 7 bases from J, leaving 19 bases between. CDR3 residues: CASSGEGAGGRTQYF. The DNA for the CDR3 is TGTGCCAGCAGCGGGGAGGGGGCAGGGGGCCGGACCCAGTACTTC.

This chain connects TRBV25-1 to TRBJ2-5; D uncertain. Trimming left V 5 bases short and J 7 bases short, with 8 bases between. The CDR3 sequence is 11 residues long. Germline loops: CDR1 MGHDK, CDR2 SYGVNS. CDR3 sequence (DNA): TGTGCCAGCAGTCTATCTCGGACCCAGTACTTC. Protein product: CASSLSRTQYF.

The CDR3 DNA follows: TGTGCCAGCTCACCACCGGACAGGGGTTACAATGAGCAGTTCTTC. Its protein is CASSPPDRGYNEQFF. J is TRBJ2-1 and V is TRBV18; TRBD1 aligns across 9 bases. The V gene end was trimmed by 0 bases and the J gene end by 4 bases; junction bases not matched to a gene: 1. This CDR3 spans 15 amino acids. Germline V gene data show CDR1 as KGHSH and CDR2 as LQKENI. Based on the CDR3 plus reference TRBV18 and TRBJ2-1, the full variable domain is NAGVMQNPRHLVRRRGQEARLRCSPMKGHSHVYWYRQLPEEGLKFMVYLQKENIIDESGMPKERFSAEFPKEGPSILRIQQVVRGDSAAYFCASSPPDRGYNEQFFGPGTRLTVL.

The chain recombines TRBV2 with TRBJ1-4; the D is unclear. Trimming cost V 4 bases and J 4 bases, with 7 bases left between them. The CDR3 length is 13 residues. Germline values: CDR1 SNHLY, CDR2 FYNNEI. CDR3 protein: CASSGTVNEKLFF. In DNA, the CDR3 is TGTGCCAGCAGTGGAACAGTTAATGAAAAACTGTTTTTT.

The V gene is TRBV2, the J gene TRBJ2-2, with D unresolved. V was clipped by 1 base and J by 3 bases, with 6 bases between them. Germline CDR1 reads SNHLY; CDR2 reads FYNNEI. The CDR3 extends over 14 amino acids. The CDR3 reads CASSEEVDTGELFF. In nucleotides, the CDR3 is TGTGCCAGCAGTGAAGAGGTGGACACCGGGGAGCTGTTTTTT.

The V call is TRBV29-1, the J call TRBJ1-1; D is ambiguous. In germline, CDR1 is SQVTM, CDR2 ANQGSEA. The CDR3 runs 10 residues. The V and J ends lost 4 bases and 10 bases respectively, with 10 bases between them. The CDR3 nucleotides are TGCAGCGTTGCTGGGGTGAGAGCTTTCTTT. This translates into CSVAGVRAFF.

This sequence joins TRBV28 and TRBJ1-1, with 7 bases matching TRBD1. V shed 3 bases and J 4 bases; nucleotides not matched to a gene: 8. CDR1 and CDR2 from the germline V gene are MDHEN and SYDVKM. The CDR3 length is 15 residues. The CDR3 protein is CASSFPKQGPTEAFF. CDR3 coding DNA: TGTGCCAGCAGTTTTCCGAAACAGGGGCCCACTGAAGCTTTCTTT. The full variable domain, with the rest looked up from reference TRBV28 and TRBJ1-1, is DVKVTQSSRYLVKRTGEKVFLECVQDMDHENMFWYRQDPGLGLRLIYFSYDVKMKEKGDIPEGYSVSREKKERFSLILESASTNQTSMYLCASSFPKQGPTEAFFGQGTRLTVV.

For the CDR3, the DNA is TGTGCCAGCAGAACAAGCTCCTACGAGCAGTACTTC. Its protein is CASRTSSYEQYF. This sequence joins TRBV2 and TRBJ2-7; no firm D call. CDR1 SNHLY and CDR2 FYNNEI come from the germline V gene. The CDR3 totals 12 residues. The V end lost 6 bases, the J end lost 0 bases, and 6 bases lay between the germline ends.

This chain joins TRBV9 and TRBJ2-1, with no clear D. CDR1 is SGDLS, CDR2 YYNGEE, per germline. There are 14 residues in the CDR3. V was pared by 0 bases and J by 2 bases, with 6 bases between. The DNA for the CDR3 is TGTGCCAGCAGCGTAGCGAGCACCTACAATGAGCAGTTCTTC. Translation gives CASSVASTYNEQFF. The full variable domain, in which reference TRBV9 and TRBJ2-1 provide the parts outside the CDR3, is DSGVTQTPKHLITATGQRVTLRCSPRSGDLSVYWYQQSLDQGLQFLIQYYNGEERAKGNILERFSAQQFPDLHSELNLSSLELGDSALYFCASSVASTYNEQFFGPGTRLTVL.

CDR3 sequence: CASRRVHTRENEQFF. Here the CDR3 DNA reads TGTGCCAGCAGACGGGTTCATACAAGGGAAAATGAGCAGTTCTTC. This chain connects TRBV2 to TRBJ2-1, with D unresolved. The V end lost 6 bases, the J end lost 7 bases, and 19 bases lay between the germline ends. Germline values: CDR1 SNHLY, CDR2 FYNNEI. This CDR3 has 15 amino acids. The whole variable domain, filled in from reference TRBV2 and TRBJ2-1, reads EPEVTQTPSHQVTQMGQEVILRCVPISNHLYFYWYRQILGQKVEFLVSFYNNEISEKSEIFDDQFSVERPDGSNFTLKIRSTKLEDSAMYFCASRRVHTRENEQFFGPGTRLTVL.

CDR3 nucleotides: TGCGCCAGCAGCATATTCGCCGGGGCTCAAGAGACCCAGTACTTC. It codes for CASSIFAGAQETQYF. The chain recombines TRBV5-1 with TRBJ2-5; the D call may be TRBD1 or TRBD2 (5 bases each). There are 15 residues in the CDR3. V lost 4 bases to trimming and J lost 2 bases, with 15 bases between them. Germline V gene data show CDR1 as SGHRS and CDR2 as YFSETQ.

This clone was observed a handful of times. The chain has TRBV6-4 and TRBJ2-3, with TRBD2 matching over 11 bases. CDR1 and CDR2 from the germline V gene are MRHNA and SNTAGT. The CDR3 length is 15 residues. The junction had 5 bases not matched to a gene; V was cut back by 6 bases and J by 3 bases. The DNA for the CDR3 is TGTGCCAGCAGACCTAGCGGGGGGAGGACAGATACGCAGTATTTT. As protein: CASRPSGGRTDTQYF.

The gene calls are TRBV7-6 and TRBJ1-3; no firm D call. CDR1 SGHVS and CDR2 FNYEAQ come from the germline V gene. V lost 1 base and J 2 bases, leaving 9 bases between the germline ends. This CDR3 has 15 amino acids. CDR3 in amino acids: CASSLVAGAGNTIYF. CDR3 bases: TGTGCCAGCAGCTTAGTGGCAGGTGCTGGAAACACCATATATTTT.

The chain carries TRBV18 and TRBJ2-1, with 7 nucleotides matching TRBD2. Germline CDR1 reads KGHSH; CDR2 reads LQKENI. The CDR3 totals 12 residues. The J segment lost 11 bases and the V segment lost 2 bases, leaving 3 bases of the junction unmatched. CDR3 nucleotide sequence: TGTGCCAGCTCACCAGTGGGAGGGCAGCAGTTCTTC. Amino acids: CASSPVGGQQFF.

Here the CDR3 DNA reads TGTGCCAGTAGTACCAGCGGGGCATTCTACGAGCAGTACTTC. Its protein is CASSTSGAFYEQYF. The rearrangement joins TRBV19 to TRBJ2-7, with 7 bases fitting TRBD2. From germline, CDR1 is LNHDA and CDR2 SQIVND (reference sequence). V gave up 4 bases and J gave up 3 bases; unmatched junction bases: 6. The CDR3 is 14 residues long.

V usage is TRBV10-3 and J usage is TRBJ2-7; TRBD2 matches 8 bases. Looked up from germline, CDR1 is ENHRY and CDR2 is SYGVKD. The CDR3 covers 15 residues. V lost 3 bases, J lost 3 bases, and 7 bases stayed unmatched. CDR3 region: CAISDLRSGSYEQYF. The CDR3 nucleotides read TGTGCCATCAGTGATTTACGGAGCGGGAGCTACGAGCAGTACTTC.